This is a list of T cell receptor beta chains from one sample in a study of shared clonotypes between healthy human individuals. TCRdb's table, derived via immunoSEQ multiplex PCR, lists solely in-frame clones and lacks some. Here the sample spans 2.3 million or so clones, more than 85% being singletons. The specimen was naive CD4+ T cells from PBMCs. These receptors were obtained from a man aged 18 to 35 in good health. Some clones in this sample may be carry-over from other donors' samples. CDR3s include the opening cysteine and the closing phenylalanine or tryptophan. A D gene is named only where the DNA matches it firmly. For some rows the clone size is stated as once, few or many, or as a class when expanded; others skip it.

d_gene: TRBD2; abundance: .; v_gene: TRBV5-6; j_gene: TRBJ2-7; CDR3nt: TGTGCCAGCAGCTTTTCCCTAGCGGGAGGGCCATTGTGGTACGAGCAGTACTTC; CDR3aa: CASSFSLAGGPLWYEQYF
d_gene: .; abundance: .; v_gene: TRBV13; j_gene: TRBJ2-7; CDR3nt: TGTGCCAGCAGCTCCTTTTCGGCCGACGAGCAGTACTTC; CDR3aa: CASSSFSADEQYF
d_gene: .; abundance: once; v_gene: TRBV7-2; j_gene: TRBJ2-5; CDR3nt: TGTGCCAGCAGCGGGTACCAAGAGACCCAGTACTTC; CDR3aa: CASSGYQETQYF
d_gene: .; abundance: .; v_gene: TRBV29-1; j_gene: TRBJ2-1; CDR3nt: TGCAGCGGTACTCCTTACTCCTACAATGAGCAGTTCTTC; CDR3aa: CSGTPYSYNEQFF
d_gene: TRBD1; abundance: .; v_gene: TRBV4-1; j_gene: TRBJ1-2; CDR3nt: TGCGCCAGCAGGCAACACCGGGACAGGGGGCGATCAGACTATGGCTACACCTTC; CDR3aa: CASRQHRDRGRSDYGYTF
d_gene: .; abundance: .; v_gene: TRBV11-1; j_gene: TRBJ2-1; CDR3nt: TGTGCCAGCAGCTTAACAAAAGCAAGACAAGGTGTCTATGAGCAGTTCTTC; CDR3aa: CASSLTKARQGVYEQFF
d_gene: .; abundance: .; v_gene: TRBV30; j_gene: TRBJ1-2; CDR3nt: TGTGCCTTAGGGGGAGGCTACACCTTC; CDR3aa: CALGGGYTF
d_gene: .; abundance: few; v_gene: TRBV7-3; j_gene: TRBJ1-1; CDR3nt: TGTGCCAGCGGGGAGTTGGTTCACACTGAAGCTTTCTTT; CDR3aa: CASGELVHTEAFF
d_gene: TRBD1; abundance: .; v_gene: TRBV28; j_gene: TRBJ1-1; CDR3nt: TGTGCCAGCAGTCCCCTTCGTGGGGACAGGGTACGCACTGAAGCTTTCTTT; CDR3aa: CASSPLRGDRVRTEAFF
d_gene: .; abundance: .; v_gene: TRBV15; j_gene: TRBJ1-3; CDR3nt: TGTGCCACCAGCGGTCGATATCAACAGATCTCTGGAAACACCATATATTTT; CDR3aa: CATSGRYQQISGNTIYF
d_gene: .; abundance: .; v_gene: TRBV7-3; j_gene: TRBJ2-2; CDR3nt: TGTGCCAGCAGCTTGTCCGGGGAGCTGTTTTTT; CDR3aa: CASSLSGELFF
d_gene: TRBD1; abundance: .; v_gene: TRBV28; j_gene: TRBJ2-7; CDR3nt: TGTGCCAGCAGTTTTAGCGTAGGGGGCCCTAGGGGCTACGAGCAGTACTTC; CDR3aa: CASSFSVGGPRGYEQYF
d_gene: .; abundance: .; v_gene: TRBV7-9; j_gene: TRBJ2-1; CDR3nt: TGTGCCAGCAGCTTTAGCGGCCATGAGCAGTTCTTC; CDR3aa: CASSFSGHEQFF
d_gene: TRBD1; abundance: .; v_gene: TRBV6-5; j_gene: TRBJ1-1; CDR3nt: TGTGCCAGCAGTTACTGGGACAGGGGGGGAGAAGCTTTCTTT; CDR3aa: CASSYWDRGGEAFF
d_gene: .; abundance: .; v_gene: TRBV6-4; j_gene: TRBJ1-1; CDR3nt: TGTGCCAGCAGTGACGAGTTTGGGACTGAAGCTTTCTTT; CDR3aa: CASSDEFGTEAFF
d_gene: TRBD1; abundance: .; v_gene: TRBV5-1; j_gene: TRBJ2-5; CDR3nt: TGCGCCAGCAGCGCCGCCGGGACAGGGGTAGCGGAGACCCAGTACTTC; CDR3aa: CASSAAGTGVAETQYF
d_gene: TRBD1; abundance: .; v_gene: TRBV28; j_gene: TRBJ2-7; CDR3nt: TGTGCCAGCAGAACTCTCCGGGACAGGCCGTTGTACGAGCAGTACTTC; CDR3aa: CASRTLRDRPLYEQYF
d_gene: .; abundance: .; v_gene: TRBV19; j_gene: TRBJ1-5; CDR3nt: TGTGCCAGCAAGGGCAGCTCGAGCAATCAGCCCCAGCATTTT; CDR3aa: CASKGSSSNQPQHF
d_gene: .; abundance: once; v_gene: TRBV5-1; j_gene: TRBJ1-2; CDR3nt: TGCGCCAGTGCCCCCTCGGCAGGGGTCGACTATGGCTACACCTTC; CDR3aa: CASAPSAGVDYGYTF
d_gene: .; abundance: .; v_gene: TRBV7-3; j_gene: TRBJ2-3; CDR3nt: TGTGCCAGCAGCCTGAGTCCCATTTCCGATACGCAGTATTTT; CDR3aa: CASSLSPISDTQYF